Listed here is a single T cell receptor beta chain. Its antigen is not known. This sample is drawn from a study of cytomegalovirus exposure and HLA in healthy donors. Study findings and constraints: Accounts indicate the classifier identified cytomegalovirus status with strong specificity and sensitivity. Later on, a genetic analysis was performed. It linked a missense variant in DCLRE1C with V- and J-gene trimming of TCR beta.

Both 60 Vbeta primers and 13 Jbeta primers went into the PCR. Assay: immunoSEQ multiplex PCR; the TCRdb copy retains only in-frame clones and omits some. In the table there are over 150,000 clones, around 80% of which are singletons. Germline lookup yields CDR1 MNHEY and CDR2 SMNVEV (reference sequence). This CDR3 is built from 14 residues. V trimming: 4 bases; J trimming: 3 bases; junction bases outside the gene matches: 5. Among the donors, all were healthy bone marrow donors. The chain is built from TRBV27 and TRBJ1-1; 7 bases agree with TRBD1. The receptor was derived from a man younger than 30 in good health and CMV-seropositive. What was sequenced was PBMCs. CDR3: CASSSGTAHTEAFF. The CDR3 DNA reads TGTGCCAGCAGTTCCGGGACAGCCCACACTGAAGCTTTCTTT.